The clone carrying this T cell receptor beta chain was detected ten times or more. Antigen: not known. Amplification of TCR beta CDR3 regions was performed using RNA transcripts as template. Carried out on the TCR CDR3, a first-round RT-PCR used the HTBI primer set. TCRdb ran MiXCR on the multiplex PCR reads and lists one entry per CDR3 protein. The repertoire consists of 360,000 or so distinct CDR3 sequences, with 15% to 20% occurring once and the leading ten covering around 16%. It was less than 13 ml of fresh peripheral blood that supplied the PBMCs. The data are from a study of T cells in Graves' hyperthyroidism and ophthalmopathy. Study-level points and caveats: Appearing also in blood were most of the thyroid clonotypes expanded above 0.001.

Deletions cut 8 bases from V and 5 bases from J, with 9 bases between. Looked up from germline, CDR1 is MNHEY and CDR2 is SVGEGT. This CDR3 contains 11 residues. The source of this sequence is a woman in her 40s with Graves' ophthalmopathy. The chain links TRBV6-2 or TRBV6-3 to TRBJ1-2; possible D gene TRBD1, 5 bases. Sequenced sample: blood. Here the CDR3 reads CASSTGYGYTF. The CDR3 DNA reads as TGTGCCAGCTCTACAGGATATGGCTACACCTTC.